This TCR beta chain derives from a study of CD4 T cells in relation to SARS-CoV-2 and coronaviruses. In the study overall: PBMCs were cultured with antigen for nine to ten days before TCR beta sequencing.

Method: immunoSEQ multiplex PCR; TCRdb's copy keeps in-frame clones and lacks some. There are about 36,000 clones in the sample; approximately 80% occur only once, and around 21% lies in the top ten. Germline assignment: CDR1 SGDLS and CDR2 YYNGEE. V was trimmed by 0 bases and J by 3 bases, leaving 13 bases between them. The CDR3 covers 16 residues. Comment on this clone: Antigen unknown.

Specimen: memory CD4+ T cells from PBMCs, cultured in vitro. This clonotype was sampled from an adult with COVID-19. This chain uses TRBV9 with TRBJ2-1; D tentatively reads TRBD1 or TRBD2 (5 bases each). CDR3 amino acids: CASSVGISGGYNEQFF. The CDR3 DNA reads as TGTGCCAGCAGCGTAGGGATTAGTGGGGGCTACAATGAGCAGTTCTTC.